The clone carrying this T cell receptor (beta chain) has just a few counts. These data are taken from a study of metastatic and nonmetastatic thyroid tumors. The CDR3 sequence is 17 residues long. The germline V gene has CDR1 MNHEY and CDR2 SMNVEV (reference sequence). V trimming: 6 bases; J trimming: 8 bases; junction bases outside the gene matches: 19. Using MiXCR, TCRdb re-called clones from the PCR reads. The sample has about 5,000 clones, 20% to 30% seen once. Thyroid surgery took place with no prior treatment in any patient. The rearrangement links TRBV27 to TRBJ1-2; 9 bases are shared with TRBD1. The TCR sequence derives from a male donor with papillary thyroid cancer or a benign thyroid nodule (not recorded which). Some clones in this sample may be carry-over from other donors' samples. Material for sequencing was adjacent normal tissue. This CDR3 is CASRPENPGTGFLGYTF. The CDR3 DNA sequence: TGTGCCAGCAGACCGGAAAATCCCGGGACAGGGTTCCTCGGCTACACCTTC.